The present T cell receptor (beta chain) was sequenced within a study of shared clonotypes between healthy human individuals. The repertoire was sequenced with immunoSEQ multiplex PCR; TCRdb's copy has only in-frame clones and lacks some. This sample has under 1,100,000 clones, with around 76% found just once. Germline CDR1 is SNHLY and CDR2 is FYNNEI. The junction had 9 bases not matched to a gene; V was cut back by 6 bases and J by 7 bases. The CDR3 spans 13 residues. Donors had no recently reported acute infections or vaccinations and were HIV-negative. CD4+ cells were split into CD45RA+ naive and CD45RA-negative memory subsets.

The V gene is TRBV2, the J gene TRBJ2-7, with 7 bases aligning to TRBD1. The sample consisted of memory CD4+ T cells sorted from blood. Regarding subset: CD45RA-negative fraction. The source of this sequence is a man younger than 35 in good health. CDR3 DNA sequence: TGTGCCAGCAGCTACAGGGGAGCTGGGGAGCAGTACTTC. Translated, it gives CASSYRGAGEQYF.